This passage covers 19 T cell receptor beta chains from one sample sequenced in a study of cytomegalovirus exposure and HLA in healthy donors. Researchers ran the PCR with 60 Vbeta and 13 Jbeta primers. Here immunoSEQ multiplex PCR was the method, and the copy in TCRdb shows in-frame clones only, minus some. The table records some 180,000 clones, 70% to 75% of them present only once. The specimen was PBMCs. Receptor source: a male donor in good health and CMV-seronegative.

The chain joins TRBV28 to TRBJ1-1, with D possibly TRBD1 on 6 matching bases. Germline CDR1 is MDHEN and CDR2 is SYDVKM. The CDR3 is made up of 16 amino acids. The germline V and J ends were trimmed by 4 bases and 0 bases, with 15 bases remaining between them. The CDR3 reads CASSSSGTPVNTEAFF. CDR3 in DNA: TGTGCCAGCAGTTCAAGCGGGACACCGGTGAACACTGAAGCTTTCTTT.

The chain uses TRBV10-3 and TRBJ2-7; D possibly corresponds to TRBD2 (6 bases). Germline CDR1 ENHRY, CDR2 SYGVKD. The CDR3 has 12 amino acids. V lost 8 bases to trimming and J lost 0 bases, with 8 bases between them. As DNA, the CDR3 is TGTGCCATCCGGGGGAGCTCCTACGAGCAGTACTTC. Amino acids: CAIRGSSYEQYF.

This CDR3 reads CASSQFNGGYQPQHF. Written as DNA, the CDR3 is TGCGCCAGCAGCCAATTCAACGGGGGGTATCAGCCCCAGCATTTT. The chain employs TRBV4-1 and TRBJ1-5; a possible D gene is TRBD1 (5 bases). V lost 2 bases and J lost 5, with 13 bases in between. Germline CDR1 is MGHRA and CDR2 is YSYEKL. CDR3 size: 15 residues.

V gene TRBV5-5 combines with J gene TRBJ1-5; D is perhaps TRBD1 (5 bases). Germline CDR1 is SGHKS and CDR2 is YYEKEE (reference sequence). V lost 0 bases, J lost 6 bases, and 13 bases lay in between. The CDR3 covers 15 residues. CDR3 in amino acids: CASSLALGGGQPQHF. The CDR3, as DNA: TGTGCCAGCAGCTTGGCTCTTGGGGGAGGTCAGCCCCAGCATTTT.

Worth noting for this clone: Germline and junction disagree at one end, which may indicate a read error. The chain has TRBV7-3 and TRBJ2-1; D unclear. The CDR3 is made up of 13 amino acids. The germline V gene has CDR1 SGHTA and CDR2 FQGTGA. CDR3 DNA: TGTTCCAGCAGCTTTACGGTATCGGATGAGCAGTTCTTC. Amino acid sequence: CSSSFTVSDEQFF.

This chain joins TRBV30 and TRBJ1-6, with D possibly TRBD1 on 5 matching bases. Trimming left V 4 bases short and J 8 bases short, with 18 bases between. Germline V gene lookup returns CDR1 GTSNPN and CDR2 SVGIG (reference sequence). The CDR3 loop spans 15 amino acids. The DNA for the CDR3 is TGTGCCTGGACCACAGGCGGCCCTGCGGATTCACCCCTCCACTTT. Translated: CAWTTGGPADSPLHF.

J is TRBJ2-4 and V is TRBV28; 10 bases are a match to TRBD2. J gave up 0 bases and V 5 bases, and 7 bases lay outside the gene matches. Germline loops: CDR1 MDHEN, CDR2 SYDVKM. This CDR3 is 17 amino acids long. The CDR3 here is CASSTAGGPLAKNIQYF. The DNA for the CDR3 is TGTGCCAGCAGTACAGCGGGAGGGCCCCTAGCCAAAAACATTCAGTACTTC.

This clone has just a few counts. This chain joins TRBV6-5 and TRBJ1-5, with D unclear. Trimming shortened V by 1 base and J by 7 bases, and 11 bases separated the two germline ends. In germline, CDR1 is MNHEY, CDR2 SVGAGI. The CDR3 is 14 residues long. The DNA for the CDR3 is TGTGCCAGCAGTTACTTCGGGTCCGGCCAGCCCCAGCATTTT. Translating gives CASSYFGSGQPQHF.

This chain uses TRBV28 with TRBJ2-7; a weak D match, TRBD2 (5 bases). Germline values: CDR1 MDHEN, CDR2 SYDVKM. CDR3 length equals 12 residues. The V gene lost 3 bases and the J gene lost 4 bases, with 7 bases spanning the gap. The CDR3 loop reads CASSLGRYEQYF. The CDR3 DNA sequence: TGTGCCAGCAGTTTGGGGAGATACGAGCAGTACTTC.

This clone was observed a handful of times. The chain recombines TRBV4-1 with TRBJ1-5, with TRBD1 matching over 9 bases. The germline gives CDR1 MGHRA, CDR2 YSYEKL. The CDR3 runs to 17 residues. Unmatched junction bases numbered 13, after V lost 3 bases and J lost 7 bases. The chain's CDR3 is CASSQLAPGQGIQPQHF. Here the CDR3 DNA reads TGCGCCAGCAGCCAGCTGGCGCCGGGACAGGGTATCCAGCCCCAGCATTTT.

The chain combines TRBV28 with TRBJ2-7; 8 positions match TRBD2. Germline V lookup: CDR1 MDHEN, CDR2 SYDVKM. Germline trimming cut 6 bases from V and 3 bases from J; bases unmatched to any gene: 7. The length of the CDR3 is 14 residues. CDR3 sequence (DNA): TGTGCCAGCAGATTAGCGGGGCCTGTCTACGAGCAGTACTTC. It codes for CASRLAGPVYEQYF.

This chain links TRBV30 with TRBJ1-3; D is uncertain. CDR1 and CDR2 (germline): GTSNPN, SVGIG (reference sequence). The CDR3 sequence is 17 residues long. V was clipped by 0 bases and J by 0 bases, with 15 bases between them. The CDR3 spells CAWSVMGVGNSGNTIYF. Here the CDR3 DNA reads TGTGCCTGGAGTGTAATGGGAGTAGGAAACTCTGGAAACACCATATATTTT.

The chain recombines TRBV6-1 with TRBJ1-5; possible D gene TRBD1, 6 bases. The V and J ends lost 8 bases and 0 bases respectively, with 14 bases between them. Germline CDR1 reads MNHNS; CDR2 reads SASEGT. The CDR3 sequence is 15 residues long. The CDR3 nucleotides are TGTGCCAGCCGTACCTTAGGGGGTAGCAATCAGCCCCAGCATTTT. Amino acid sequence: CASRTLGGSNQPQHF.

This chain's CDR3 is CASSYTGTFNTEAFF. The CDR3 nucleotides are TGCGCCAGCAGCTATACCGGGACATTCAACACTGAAGCTTTCTTT. The chain joins TRBV5-1 to TRBJ1-1; D may be TRBD1 (6 bases). This CDR3 region has 15 residues. Deletions cut 3 bases from V and 2 bases from J, with 14 bases between. Per the germline V gene, CDR1 is SGHRS and CDR2 is YFSETQ.

The gene calls are TRBV27 and TRBJ1-2, with D uncertain. V dropped 2 bases and J dropped 4 bases, with 14 bases sitting between them. The CDR3 spans 15 residues. CDR1 is MNHEY and CDR2 is SMNVEV in the germline V gene (reference sequence). The CDR3 coding sequence is TGTGCCAGCAGTTTAGCGGTGGATGGTTTCTATGGCTACACCTTC. This sequence encodes CASSLAVDGFYGYTF.

This chain connects TRBV20-1 to TRBJ1-2; a possible D gene is TRBD1 (6 bases). The CDR3 runs to 11 residues. Germline CDR1 and CDR2: DFQATT and SNEGSKA (reference sequence). The germline V and J ends were trimmed by 3 bases and 8 bases, with 10 bases remaining between them. The CDR3 coding sequence is TGCAGTGCTAGGGCGGGGGGCGGCTACACCTTC. Translating it yields CSARAGGGYTF.

CDR3 residues: CAWKGDTSTDTQYF. In nucleotides, the CDR3 is TGTGCCTGGAAGGGGGACACAAGCACAGATACGCAGTATTTT. The chain combines TRBV30 with TRBJ2-3, with D maybe TRBD1 (6 bases). The V end was cut by 4 bases, the J end by 0 bases, with 11 bases between. Germline V gene lookup returns CDR1 GTSNPN and CDR2 SVGIG (reference sequence). This CDR3 has 14 residues.

The chain is built from TRBV30 and TRBJ1-1; a possible D gene is TRBD1 (5 bases). Trimming took off 0 bases at V and 0 bases at J, with 14 bases between the two ends. In germline, CDR1 is GTSNPN, CDR2 SVGIG (reference sequence). The CDR3 is made up of 16 amino acids. The CDR3 loop is CAWSVLGGGMNTEAFF. CDR3 in DNA: TGTGCCTGGAGTGTACTTGGGGGAGGCATGAACACTGAAGCTTTCTTT.

This chain joins TRBV6-6 and TRBJ2-1; 7 bases agree with TRBD1. The CDR3 length is 16 residues. CDR1 MNHNY and CDR2 SVGAGI come from the germline V gene (reference sequence). The V and J ends lost 4 bases and 1 base, in that order; junction bases with no gene match: 7. The DNA of the CDR3 is TGTGCCAGCAGTTTACAGGGGTATTGGTCCTACAATGAGCAGTTCTTC. It specifies CASSLQGYWSYNEQFF.